The next 22 T cell receptor beta chains were all read from a single sample in a study of blood T cell repertoires in COVID-19. Sequencing used immunoSEQ multiplex PCR; TCRdb keeps in-frame clones, though not all of them. The sample shows roughly 30,000 clones, 85% of them seen only once. Sequencing input: peripheral blood. The receptors were sampled from a man in his 60s with active COVID-19.

The V and J genes are TRBV19 and TRBJ2-1; the match to TRBD1 covers 9 bases. The CDR3 spans 15 residues. The germline CDR1 and CDR2 sequences are LNHDA and SQIVND (reference sequence). The V segment lost 5 bases and the J segment 5 bases; nucleotides outside the gene matches: 7. CDR3 sequence (DNA): TGTGCCAGTAGTGGACAGGGGAATAACGACAATGAGCAGTTCTTC. Protein sequence: CASSGQGNNDNEQFF.

The chain carries TRBV3-1 (or the pseudogene TRBV3-2) and TRBJ2-1; D is possibly TRBD2 (5 bases). Germline CDR1 and CDR2: LGHDT and YNNKEL (reference sequence). CDR3 length equals 13 residues. Trimming removed 1 base from V and 9 bases from J, with 10 bases in between. The CDR3 here is CASSQVDFGEQFF. The CDR3, as DNA: TGTGCCAGCAGCCAAGTGGACTTCGGTGAGCAGTTCTTC.

The chain couples TRBV7-2 to TRBJ1-5; 8 positions agree with TRBD1. Germline values: CDR1 SGHTA, CDR2 FQGNSA. The ends lost 10 bases at V and 0 bases at J; junction bases unmatched: 11. The CDR3 totals 16 residues. The CDR3 is CATRPQGALSNQPQHF. CDR3 bases: TGTGCCACCCGTCCCCAGGGGGCGCTTAGCAATCAGCCCCAGCATTTT.

The chain joins TRBV14 to TRBJ1-6, with D perhaps TRBD1 (5 bases). V gave up 3 bases and J gave up 5 bases, with 14 bases separating them. Germline CDR1 reads SGHDN; CDR2 reads FVKESK. This CDR3 region has 16 residues. The CDR3 bases are TGTGCCAGCAGCCATCACCGGGGGGGTAATAATTCACCCCTCCACTTT. This codes for CASSHHRGGNNSPLHF.

V and J are TRBV6-1 and TRBJ2-5, with TRBD2 matching over 7 bases. Germline values: CDR1 MNHNS, CDR2 SASEGT. CDR3 length equals 15 residues. J was trimmed by 5 bases and V by 2 bases; bases with no gene match: 8. The CDR3 DNA follows: TGTGCCAGCAGTGAATTTCCTAGCGGACTGGAGACCCAGTACTTC. Translation: CASSEFPSGLETQYF.

V and J are TRBV6-5 and TRBJ2-1; 7 bases are shared with TRBD1. Germline V lookup: CDR1 MNHEY, CDR2 SVGAGI. This CDR3 has 14 residues. V shed 7 bases and J 2 bases; nucleotides not matched to a gene: 5. In DNA form, the CDR3 reads TGTGCCAGCAAGGGGGCAGCAACCTACAATGAGCAGTTCTTC. Its protein is CASKGAATYNEQFF.

This rearrangement joins TRBV19 to TRBJ2-3, with 8 bases that match TRBD2. The CDR3 is made up of 13 amino acids. The germline gives CDR1 LNHDA, CDR2 SQIVND (reference sequence). The V segment lost 6 bases and the J segment 3 bases; nucleotides outside the gene matches: 2. The chain's CDR3 is CASRERETDTQYF. CDR3 sequence (DNA): TGTGCCAGTAGAGAGCGGGAGACAGATACGCAGTATTTT.

The chain uses TRBV28 and TRBJ1-5; D perhaps matches TRBD1 (6 bases). Germline V gene data show CDR1 as MDHEN and CDR2 as SYDVKM. The CDR3 is made up of 12 amino acids. V shed 4 bases and J shed 6 bases, with 7 bases lying between them. CDR3 amino acids: CASSYRVQPQHF. The CDR3 DNA reads as TGTGCCAGCAGTTACAGGGTTCAGCCCCAGCATTTT.

This rearrangement joins TRBV6-1 to TRBJ2-5, with D possibly matching TRBD2 (5 bases). This CDR3 is built from 15 residues. Looked up from germline, CDR1 is MNHNS and CDR2 is SASEGT. With 2 bases removed from V and 1 base from J, the gap between germline ends came to 11 bases. The CDR3: CASSEWGEIQETQYF. DNA of the CDR3: TGTGCCAGCAGTGAATGGGGAGAGATCCAAGAGACCCAGTACTTC.

The genes are TRBV5-1 and TRBJ2-7; possibly TRBD1 for D (5 bases). Trimming took 2 bases from V and 3 from J, leaving 9 bases between them. Germline assignment: CDR1 SGHRS and CDR2 YFSETQ. CDR3 length equals 13 residues. The CDR3 loop reads CASSLTDIYEQYF. The CDR3 region has the DNA TGCGCCAGCAGCTTAACGGACATCTACGAGCAGTACTTC.

The chain recombines TRBV11-2 with TRBJ1-3, with 12 bases identical to TRBD1. CDR1 and CDR2 from the germline V gene are SGHAT and FQNNGV. J gave up 3 bases and V 5 bases, and 5 bases lay outside the gene matches. The length of the CDR3 is 16 residues. DNA of the CDR3: TGTGCCAGCAGCCCGGGACAGGGGGCTGTTGGAAACACCATATATTTT. Amino acid sequence: CASSPGQGAVGNTIYF. The full variable domain, rest sourced from reference TRBV11-2 and TRBJ1-3, is EAGVAQSPRYKIIEKRQSVAFWCNPISGHATLYWYQQILGQGPKLLIQFQNNGVVDDSQLPKDRFSAERLKGVDSTLKIQPAKLEDSAVYLCASSPGQGAVGNTIYFGEGSWLTVV.

The chain combines TRBV11-2 with TRBJ2-3; 10 bases map to TRBD2. The V segment lost 4 bases and the J segment 3 bases; nucleotides outside the gene matches: 7. There are 16 residues in the CDR3. Germline CDR1 reads SGHAT; CDR2 reads FQNNGV. CDR3 bases: TGTGCCAGCAGCTCCCGGACTAGCGGACGGACAGATACGCAGTATTTT. It translates to CASSSRTSGRTDTQYF.

The chain joins TRBV15 to TRBJ2-2; 8 bases fit TRBD2. V was clipped by 7 bases and J by 5 bases; unmatched bases: 12. Germline CDR1 is LNHNV and CDR2 is YYDKDF (reference sequence). The CDR3 is made up of 16 amino acids. The CDR3 here is CATTPRGGEGTGELFF. For the CDR3, the DNA is TGTGCCACCACTCCACGGGGGGGCGAAGGGACCGGGGAGCTGTTTTTT.

The rearrangement uses TRBV9 and TRBJ2-1, with 9 positions matching TRBD2. The germline V gene encodes CDR1 SGDLS and CDR2 YYNGEE. V was pared by 0 bases and J by 8 bases, with 9 bases of the junction left unmatched. The CDR3 sequence is 16 residues long. Here the CDR3 DNA reads TGTGCCAGCAGCGTAGGAGGGGCGGGAGGGGGCGATGAGCAGTTCTTC. Translated, it gives CASSVGGAGGGDEQFF.

V gene TRBV7-8 combines with J gene TRBJ1-1; no clear D. Looked up from germline, CDR1 is SGHVS and CDR2 is FQNEAQ. Trimming stripped 2 bases from V and 0 bases from J, with 13 bases between. The CDR3 spans 16 residues. CDR3 sequence (DNA): TGTGCCAGCAGCTTAATCCAGGAGGGTATGAACACTGAAGCTTTCTTT. As protein: CASSLIQEGMNTEAFF.

The chain couples TRBV5-1 to TRBJ2-1, with 11 bases aligning to TRBD2. Germline CDR1 SGHRS, CDR2 YFSETQ. Trimming cost V 4 bases and J 4 bases; bases outside gene matches: 4. The CDR3 sequence is 15 residues long. CDR3 sequence (DNA): TGCGCCAGCAGCATGGGACTAGCGGTTTACAATGAGCAGTTCTTC. This gives the protein CASSMGLAVYNEQFF.

A few counts support this clone. The chain joins TRBV28 to TRBJ2-7; D call uncertain. The ends were cut back, 6 bases at V and 3 bases at J, with 6 bases in the middle. This CDR3 region has 11 residues. Germline values: CDR1 MDHEN, CDR2 SYDVKM. CDR3 protein: CASSGFYEQYF. CDR3 nucleotide sequence: TGTGCCAGCAGCGGGTTCTACGAGCAGTACTTC. Combining the CDR3 with reference TRBV28 and TRBJ2-7 gives the whole variable domain DVKVTQSSRYLVKRTGEKVFLECVQDMDHENMFWYRQDPGLGLRLIYFSYDVKMKEKGDIPEGYSVSREKKERFSLILESASTNQTSMYLCASSGFYEQYFGPGTRLTVT.

V gene TRBV19 combines with J gene TRBJ2-1, with D tentatively TRBD1 (5 bases). Trimming removed 9 bases from V and 4 bases from J, with 19 bases in between. CDR1 LNHDA and CDR2 SQIVND come from the germline V gene (reference sequence). This CDR3 has 15 residues. The CDR3 DNA sequence: TGTGCCAGCGGGTTCCGGTCTTCAGGGTACAATGAGCAGTTCTTC. Translating it yields CASGFRSSGYNEQFF.

This sequence joins TRBV24-1 and TRBJ1-4; no clear D. Germline values: CDR1 KGHDR, CDR2 SFDVKD. V was pared by 7 bases and J by 4 bases, with 9 bases between. The CDR3 consists of 13 residues. The CDR3 region has the DNA TGTGCCACCAGCGCTGTCGGTAATGAAAAACTGTTTTTT. It codes for CATSAVGNEKLFF.

The V gene is TRBV10-3, the J gene TRBJ2-1; a possible D gene is TRBD2 (5 bases). The CDR3 loop spans 14 amino acids. Looked up from germline, CDR1 is ENHRY and CDR2 is SYGVKD. Trimming took off 4 bases at V and 6 bases at J, with 13 bases between the two ends. Written as DNA, the CDR3 is TGTGCCATCAGTGCTTGGGGAGCAGCCAATGAGCAGTTCTTC. It codes for CAISAWGAANEQFF.

The V gene is TRBV28, the J gene TRBJ2-3; no clear D gene. CDR1 is MDHEN, CDR2 SYDVKM, per germline. The CDR3 is 12 amino acids. V was clipped by 6 bases and J by 9 bases, with 13 bases between them. The CDR3 reads CASSSVLETQYF. The CDR3 nucleotides read TGTGCCAGCAGCTCGGTTCTAGAAACGCAGTATTTT. Drawing the rest from reference TRBV28 and TRBJ2-3, the complete variable domain is DVKVTQSSRYLVKRTGEKVFLECVQDMDHENMFWYRQDPGLGLRLIYFSYDVKMKEKGDIPEGYSVSREKKERFSLILESASTNQTSMYLCASSSVLETQYFGPGTRLTVL.

The CDR3 sequence is CASSLSQNSNTGELFF. In DNA form, the CDR3 reads TGCGCCAGCAGCTTATCCCAAAACTCGAACACCGGGGAGCTGTTTTTT. This chain links TRBV5-1 with TRBJ2-2; D ambiguous. Germline V gene sequence: CDR1 SGHRS, CDR2 YFSETQ. This CDR3 is built from 16 residues. V lost 2 bases and J 0 bases, leaving 11 bases between the germline ends.